Shown below are 28 T cell receptor beta chains from a single sample sequenced in a study of CD8+ T cells in alopecia areata. Following RNA extraction, reverse transcription yielded cDNA that acted as the sequencing template. Assay used: immunoSEQ multiplex PCR; TCRdb lists only in-frame clones, some missing. The table includes fewer than 250,000 clones, around 56% detected once. Specified treatment: oral pan-JAK inhibitor, 5-10 mg twice daily. This sample comprised CD4+ T cells sorted from blood, obtained at week 4, from a patient treated with tofacitinib. These TCRs come from a human donor with alopecia areata.

The chain joins TRBV30 to TRBJ1-2; the D is unclear. This CDR3 has 11 residues. Germline-derived CDR1 and CDR2 are GTSNPN and SVGIG (reference sequence). The ends were cut back, 4 bases at V and 9 bases at J, with 12 bases in the middle. CDR3 sequence (DNA): TGTGCCTGGACGGTTGGTGCGCGCTACACCTTC. Its translation is CAWTVGARYTF.

The V gene is TRBV5-1, the J gene TRBJ2-5, with 7 positions matching TRBD1. CDR1 SGHRS and CDR2 YFSETQ come from the germline V gene. With 5 bases clipped from V and 4 bases from J, the junction kept 11 bases outside the gene matches. The CDR3 is made up of 15 amino acids. This CDR3 is CASRATGKLGETQYF. CDR3 nucleotides: TGCGCCAGCAGGGCGACAGGGAAGCTCGGAGAGACCCAGTACTTC.

The gene calls are TRBV5-4 and TRBJ2-2; D not certain. Germline CDR1 is SGHNT and CDR2 is YYREEE (reference sequence). The CDR3 loop spans 14 amino acids. Trimming shortened V by 4 bases and J by 2 bases, and 9 bases separated the two germline ends. CDR3 in DNA: TGTGCCAGCAGCCAAGGACCTAACACCGGGGAGCTGTTTTTT. Protein product: CASSQGPNTGELFF.

The chain uses TRBV7-2 and TRBJ2-2, with 9 bases identical to TRBD1. Per germline, CDR1 SGHTA and CDR2 FQGNSA. V dropped 5 bases and J dropped 6; count of bases not matched to a gene: 16. CDR3 size: 18 residues. The CDR3 DNA reads as TGTGCCAGCAGCCTATATCGGGGACAGGGTTCCTTGGCCGGGGAGCTGTTTTTT. Translating gives CASSLYRGQGSLAGELFF. Using reference TRBV7-2 and TRBJ2-2 for the parts outside the CDR3, the full variable domain is GAGVSQSPSNKVTEKGKDVELRCDPISGHTALYWYRQSLGQGLEFLIYFQGNSAPDKSGLPSDRFSAERTGGSVSTLTIQRTQQEDSAVYLCASSLYRGQGSLAGELFFGEGSRLTVL.

This clone was seen more than once but under ten times. The rearrangement uses TRBV7-2 and TRBJ2-3; D ambiguous. The CDR3 totals 16 residues. V dropped 0 bases and J dropped 2 bases, with 12 bases sitting between them. CDR1 and CDR2 (germline): SGHTA, FQGNSA. For the CDR3, the DNA is TGTGCCAGCAGCTTAGCCCCGAGAAGATACACAGATACGCAGTATTTT. Protein sequence: CASSLAPRRYTDTQYF.

The rearrangement links TRBV29-1 to TRBJ2-5, with no clear D. Germline V CDR1 and CDR2: SQVTM, ANQGSEA. The V and J ends lost 1 base and 1 base respectively, with 16 bases between them. This CDR3 spans 16 amino acids. The CDR3 nucleotides read TGCAGCGTTGAAGCACATATGAGCAGAGCCCAAGAGACCCAGTACTTC. This translates into CSVEAHMSRAQETQYF.

This clone was seen a few times. The chain joins TRBV29-1 to TRBJ1-2; 9 positions agree with TRBD1. V shed 5 bases and J 8 bases; nucleotides not matched to a gene: 9. The CDR3 runs 13 residues. Germline CDR1 reads SQVTM; CDR2 reads ANQGSEA. The CDR3 bases are TGCAGCGTTATCGGGACAGGGTTAGGCGGCTACACCTTC. Amino acid sequence: CSVIGTGLGGYTF.

The V gene is TRBV4-2, the J gene TRBJ2-1; 8 nucleotides agree with TRBD2. J lost 10 bases, V lost 1 base, and 9 bases had no gene match. This CDR3 comprises 15 residues. Germline values: CDR1 LGHNA, CDR2 YNFKEQ. Here the CDR3 DNA reads TGTGCCAGCAGCCAAGTAAGCGGGAGTGTAGTAGAGCAGTTCTTC. Protein sequence: CASSQVSGSVVEQFF.

J is TRBJ2-7 and V is TRBV7-9; 9 bases match TRBD1. The germline V gene encodes CDR1 SEHNR and CDR2 FQNEAQ (reference sequence). This CDR3 contains 13 residues. In DNA, the CDR3 is TGTACCATCCCGGGGGACAGGGAGGGCTGGCAGTACTTC. Amino acids: CTIPGDREGWQYF.

V usage is TRBV29-1 and J usage is TRBJ2-5; D call uncertain. This CDR3 region has 13 residues. Per germline, CDR1 SQVTM and CDR2 ANQGSEA. Trimming took 4 bases from V and 0 from J, leaving 9 bases between them. CDR3 loop: CSVVPWYQETQYF. The CDR3 DNA follows: TGCAGCGTTGTTCCCTGGTACCAAGAGACCCAGTACTTC.

This chain joins TRBV29-1 and TRBJ1-1; D unresolved. Germline CDR1 is SQVTM and CDR2 is ANQGSEA. This CDR3 contains 13 residues. V lost 4 bases and J lost 3, with 12 bases in between. The CDR3 DNA is TGCAGCGTTGTGAGTCAATTGGACACTGAAGCTTTCTTT. This gives the protein CSVVSQLDTEAFF.

CDR3 nucleotide sequence: TGCGCCAGCAGCTGGGGAGCCTACAATGAGCAGTTCTTC. Translation: CASSWGAYNEQFF. The chain has TRBV5-1 and TRBJ2-1, with D perhaps matching TRBD2 (5 bases). The CDR3 length is 13 residues. Trimming pared 3 bases from V and 2 bases from J, leaving 6 bases between. Germline CDR1 reads SGHRS; CDR2 reads YFSETQ.

This clone was counted only a few times. The chain joins TRBV25-1 to TRBJ2-1; TRBD2 agrees at 11 bases. From germline, CDR1 is MGHDK and CDR2 SYGVNS. V shed 4 bases and J 7 bases; nucleotides not matched to a gene: 6. The CDR3 contains 15 residues. Here the CDR3 DNA reads TGTGCCAGCAGTGTCCCGGGACTAGCGGAGAATGAGCAGTTCTTC. Residues: CASSVPGLAENEQFF.

This chain links TRBV29-1 with TRBJ2-5; possibly TRBD1 for D (6 bases). The CDR3 has 13 amino acids. From germline, CDR1 is SQVTM and CDR2 ANQGSEA. V was shortened by 2 bases and J by 4 bases, with 11 bases between the two germline ends. The CDR3 reads CSVELIQGETQYF. The CDR3 DNA reads TGCAGCGTTGAACTAATACAGGGAGAGACCCAGTACTTC.

On this clone: One end of the junction is discordant with germline, which a read error may explain. V gene TRBV2 combines with J gene TRBJ2-7, with 11 bases lining up with TRBD1. This CDR3 comprises 12 residues. The germline gives CDR1 SNHLY, CDR2 FYNNEI. In nucleotides, the CDR3 is TGTGCCAGCAGTCTCAGGACAGGGGGCATCTGCTTC. It specifies CASSLRTGGICF. Based on the CDR3 plus reference TRBV2 and TRBJ2-7, the full variable domain is EPEVTQTPSHQVTQMGQEVILRCVPISNHLYFYWYRQILGQKVEFLVSFYNNEISEKSEIFDDQFSVERPDGSNFTLKIRSTKLEDSAMYFCASSLRTGGICFGPGTRLTVT.

The chain joins TRBV2 to TRBJ2-5; no clear D gene. Germline assignment: CDR1 SNHLY and CDR2 FYNNEI. The V end was cut by 4 bases, the J end by 2 bases, with 11 bases between. The length of the CDR3 is 14 residues. The CDR3 nucleotides are TGTGCCAGCAGTGTATCGGCAAGACAAGAGACCCAGTACTTC. This gives the protein CASSVSARQETQYF. Using reference TRBV2 and TRBJ2-5 for the parts outside the CDR3, the full variable domain is EPEVTQTPSHQVTQMGQEVILRCVPISNHLYFYWYRQILGQKVEFLVSFYNNEISEKSEIFDDQFSVERPDGSNFTLKIRSTKLEDSAMYFCASSVSARQETQYFGPGTRLLVL.

The chain couples TRBV15 to TRBJ1-2; a weak D match, TRBD1 (6 bases). Germline V gene lookup returns CDR1 LNHNV and CDR2 YYDKDF (reference sequence). V dropped 3 bases and J dropped 7 bases, with 9 bases sitting between them. CDR3 size: 12 residues. DNA of the CDR3: TGTGCCACCAGCAGTTACAGGGTTGGCTACACCTTC. It codes for CATSSYRVGYTF.

V gene TRBV4-2 combines with J gene TRBJ2-7; D unclear. The CDR3 runs to 14 residues. Germline assignment: CDR1 LGHNA and CDR2 YNFKEQ. Trimming cost V 4 bases and J 0 bases, with 10 bases left between them. The CDR3 spells CASSPLTSSYEQYF. In DNA form, the CDR3 reads TGTGCCAGCAGCCCCTTAACGTCCTCCTACGAGCAGTACTTC.

J is TRBJ2-2 and V is TRBV27; tentatively, D is TRBD1 (7 bases). The CDR3 loop spans 16 amino acids. Per germline, CDR1 MNHEY and CDR2 SMNVEV (reference sequence). V lost 4 bases and J 5 bases, leaving 17 bases between the germline ends. CDR3 nucleotide sequence: TGTGCCAGCAGTTCCCAAAGACAGGGAGGAACCGGGGAGCTGTTTTTT. Its translation is CASSSQRQGGTGELFF.

V usage is TRBV7-2 and J usage is TRBJ1-2, with D unresolved. Germline CDR1 and CDR2: SGHTA and FQGNSA. The CDR3 extends over 15 amino acids. V lost 5 bases, J lost 4 bases, and 17 bases lay in between. The CDR3 DNA reads as TGTGCCAGCAGCCTGGGCCTTACTTCTGTCTATGGCTACACCTTC. As protein: CASSLGLTSVYGYTF.

V usage is TRBV30 and J usage is TRBJ1-1; D remains unclear. The germline V gene encodes CDR1 GTSNPN and CDR2 SVGIG (reference sequence). CDR3 length equals 13 residues. Trimming removed 4 bases from V and 3 bases from J, with 12 bases in between. CDR3 amino acids: CAWNRRMDTEAFF. CDR3 DNA: TGTGCCTGGAATCGGAGAATGGACACTGAAGCTTTCTTT.

The CDR3 sequence is CASGIAGATDTQYF. CDR3 DNA sequence: TGTGCCAGCGGGATAGCGGGAGCGACAGATACGCAGTATTTT. This sequence joins TRBV7-9 and TRBJ2-3, with 9 bases that match TRBD2. The V segment lost 8 bases and the J segment 3 bases; nucleotides outside the gene matches: 6. The length of the CDR3 is 14 residues. CDR1 SEHNR and CDR2 FQNEAQ come from the germline V gene (reference sequence).

V usage is TRBV18 and J usage is TRBJ2-1; D unresolved. There are 14 residues in the CDR3. The V end lost 6 bases, the J end lost 0 bases, and 9 bases lay between the germline ends. In germline, CDR1 is KGHSH, CDR2 LQKENI. CDR3 DNA: TGTGCCAGCTCGGATGGATTCTCCTACAATGAGCAGTTCTTC. It is translated as CASSDGFSYNEQFF.

Details on this clone: At the DNA level, this CDR3 is encoded by other sequences in the same sample as well. The chain carries TRBV29-1 and TRBJ2-5; 8 bases are shared with TRBD1. Germline V gene lookup returns CDR1 SQVTM and CDR2 ANQGSEA. The CDR3 runs 12 residues. Trimming cost V 7 bases and J 4 bases; bases outside gene matches: 5. The CDR3 is CSGRTGRETQYF. The CDR3, as DNA: TGCAGCGGACGGACAGGGAGAGAGACCCAGTACTTC.

The chain is built from TRBV27 and TRBJ2-1, with 8 bases aligning to TRBD2. CDR3 length: 14 amino acids. Trimming cost V 5 bases and J 7 bases; bases outside gene matches: 7. Germline V gene lookup returns CDR1 MNHEY and CDR2 SMNVEV (reference sequence). The CDR3 spells CASSPGLAHNEQFF. The CDR3 coding sequence is TGTGCCAGCAGTCCTGGACTAGCCCATAATGAGCAGTTCTTC.

The chain carries TRBV29-1 and TRBJ2-5; tentatively, D is TRBD1 or TRBD2 (5 bases each). CDR3 length equals 13 residues. CDR1 and CDR2 (germline): SQVTM, ANQGSEA. The V gene lost 7 bases and the J gene lost 5 bases, with 17 bases spanning the gap. The CDR3, as DNA: TGCAGCGCCGGCTTGGCCGAGGGGGAGACCCAGTACTTC. Translation gives CSAGLAEGETQYF.

The chain joins TRBV6-4 to TRBJ2-5; 11 nucleotides match TRBD2. The junction had 7 bases not matched to a gene; V was cut back by 4 bases and J by 6 bases. The CDR3 has 15 residues. Germline V gene lookup returns CDR1 MRHNA and CDR2 SNTAGT. The CDR3 DNA reads as TGTGCCAGCAGTGGCCTAGCGGGAGGTGGGAAGACCCAGTACTTC. It codes for CASSGLAGGGKTQYF.

The rearrangement uses TRBV29-1 and TRBJ2-5; 8 bases match TRBD2. The CDR3 contains 17 residues. J lost 2 bases, V lost 3 bases, and 14 bases had no gene match. Germline CDR1 is SQVTM and CDR2 is ANQGSEA. The CDR3 region has the DNA TGCAGCGTTGATTCGATCACCGGGACTAGGGTACAAGAGACCCAGTACTTC. Encoded protein: CSVDSITGTRVQETQYF.